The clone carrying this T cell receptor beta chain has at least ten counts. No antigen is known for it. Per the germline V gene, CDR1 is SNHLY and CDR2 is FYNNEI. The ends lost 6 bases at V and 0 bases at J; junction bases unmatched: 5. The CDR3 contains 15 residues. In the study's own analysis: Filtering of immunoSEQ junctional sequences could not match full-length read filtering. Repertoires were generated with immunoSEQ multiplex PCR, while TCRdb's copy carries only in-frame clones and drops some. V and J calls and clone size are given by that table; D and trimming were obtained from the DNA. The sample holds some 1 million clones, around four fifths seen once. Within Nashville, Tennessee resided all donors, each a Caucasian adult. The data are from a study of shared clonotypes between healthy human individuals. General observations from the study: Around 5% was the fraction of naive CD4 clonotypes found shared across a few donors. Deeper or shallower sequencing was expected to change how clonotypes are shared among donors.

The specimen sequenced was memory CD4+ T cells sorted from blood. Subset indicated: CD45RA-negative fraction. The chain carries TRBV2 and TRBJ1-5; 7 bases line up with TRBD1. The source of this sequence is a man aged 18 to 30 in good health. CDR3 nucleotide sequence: TGTGCCAGCAGCGGACAGGTTAATAGCAATCAGCCCCAGCATTTT. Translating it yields CASSGQVNSNQPQHF.